The entry that follows covers one T cell receptor (beta chain) sequence. In assigning cohorts, the study relied on participant-reported clinical history. This sample stems from a study of blood T cell repertoires in COVID-19. The trim removed 4 bases at V and 6 bases at J, leaving 2 bases unmatched. Germline values: CDR1 SGHTA, CDR2 FQGNSA. The CDR3 sequence is 13 residues long. Data came from immunoSEQ multiplex PCR; TCRdb stores just in-frame clones and leaves some out. The data contain about 200,000 clones, more than 85% of them singletons. The TCR originated in a woman aged 40 to 55 in a cohort exposed to, infected with or recovered from COVID-19 (not recorded which). This chain uses TRBV7-2 with TRBJ2-1; 8 bases match TRBD1. The sample taken for sequencing was PBMCs or T cells enriched from blood (not recorded which). CDR3 coding DNA: TGTGCCAGCAGCTCCGGACAGGGCAATGAGCAGTTCTTC. The encoded protein is CASSSGQGNEQFF.